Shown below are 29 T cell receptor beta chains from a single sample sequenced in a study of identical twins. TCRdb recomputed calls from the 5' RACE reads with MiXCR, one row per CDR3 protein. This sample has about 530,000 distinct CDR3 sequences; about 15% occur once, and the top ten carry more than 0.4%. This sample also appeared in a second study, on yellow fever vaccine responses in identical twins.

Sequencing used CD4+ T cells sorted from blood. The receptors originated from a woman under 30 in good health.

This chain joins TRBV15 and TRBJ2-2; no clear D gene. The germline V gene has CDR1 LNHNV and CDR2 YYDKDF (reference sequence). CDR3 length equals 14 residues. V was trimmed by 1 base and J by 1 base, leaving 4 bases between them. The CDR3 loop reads CATSRGLNTGELFF. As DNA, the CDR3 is TGTGCCACCAGCAGAGGATTGAACACCGGGGAGCTGTTTTTT.

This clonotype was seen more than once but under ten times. The CDR3 sequence is CAISSGGSYEQYV. The CDR3 region has the DNA TGTGCCATCAGTTCGGGAGGATCCTACGAGCAGTACGTC. V and J are TRBV10-3 and TRBJ2-7; 7 bases line up with TRBD2. The germline V gene has CDR1 ENHRY and CDR2 SYGVKD. The CDR3 consists of 13 residues. Trimming removed 5 bases from V and 1 base from J; junction bases left unmatched: 2.

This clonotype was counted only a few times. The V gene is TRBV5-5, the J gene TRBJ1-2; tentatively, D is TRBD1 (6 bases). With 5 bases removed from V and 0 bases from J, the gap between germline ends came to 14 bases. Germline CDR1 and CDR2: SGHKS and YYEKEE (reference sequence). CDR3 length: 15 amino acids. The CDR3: CASSPGQPSNYGYTF. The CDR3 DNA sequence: TGTGCCAGCAGTCCTGGACAGCCCTCTAACTATGGCTACACCTTC.

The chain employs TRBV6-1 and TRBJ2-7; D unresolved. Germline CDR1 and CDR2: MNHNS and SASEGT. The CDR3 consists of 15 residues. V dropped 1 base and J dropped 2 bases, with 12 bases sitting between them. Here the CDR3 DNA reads TGTGCCAGCAGTGAAGTCCCCGGCAGCGCCTACGAGCAGTACGTC. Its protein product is CASSEVPGSAYEQYV.

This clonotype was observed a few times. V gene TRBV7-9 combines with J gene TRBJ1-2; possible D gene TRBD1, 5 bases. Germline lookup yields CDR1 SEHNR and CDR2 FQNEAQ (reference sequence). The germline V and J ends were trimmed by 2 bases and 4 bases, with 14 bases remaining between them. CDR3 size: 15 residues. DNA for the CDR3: TGTGCCAGCAGCTTATCAGGGAAGACCGTCTATGGCTACACCTTC. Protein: CASSLSGKTVYGYTF.

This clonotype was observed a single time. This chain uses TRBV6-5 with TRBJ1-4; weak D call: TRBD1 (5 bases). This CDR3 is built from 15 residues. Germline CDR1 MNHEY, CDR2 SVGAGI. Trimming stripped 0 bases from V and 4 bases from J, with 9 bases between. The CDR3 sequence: CASSYSGGVNEKLFF. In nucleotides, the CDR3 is TGTGCCAGCAGTTACTCGGGGGGTGTTAATGAAAAACTGTTTTTT.

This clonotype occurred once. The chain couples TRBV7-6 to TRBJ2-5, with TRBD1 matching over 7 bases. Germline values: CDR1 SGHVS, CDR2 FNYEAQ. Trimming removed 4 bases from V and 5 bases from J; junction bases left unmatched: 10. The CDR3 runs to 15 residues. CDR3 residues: CASSYNRGIGETQYF. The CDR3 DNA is TGTGCCAGCAGCTATAACAGGGGAATCGGGGAGACCCAGTACTTC.

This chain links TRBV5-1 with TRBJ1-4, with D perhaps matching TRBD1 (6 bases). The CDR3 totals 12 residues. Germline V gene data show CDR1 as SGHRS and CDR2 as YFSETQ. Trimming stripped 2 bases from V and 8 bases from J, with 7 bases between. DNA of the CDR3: TGCGCCAGCAGCTTTACAGGGGAAAAACTGTTTTTT. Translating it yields CASSFTGEKLFF.

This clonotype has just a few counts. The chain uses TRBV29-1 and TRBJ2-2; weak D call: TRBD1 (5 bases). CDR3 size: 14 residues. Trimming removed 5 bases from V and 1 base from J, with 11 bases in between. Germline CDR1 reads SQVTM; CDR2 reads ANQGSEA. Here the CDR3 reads CSVLGQGNTGELFF. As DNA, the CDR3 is TGCAGCGTTTTGGGGCAGGGGAACACCGGGGAGCTGTTTTTT.

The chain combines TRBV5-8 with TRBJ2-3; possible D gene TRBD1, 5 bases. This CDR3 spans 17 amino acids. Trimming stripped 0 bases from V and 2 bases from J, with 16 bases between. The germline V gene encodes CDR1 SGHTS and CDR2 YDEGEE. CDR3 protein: CASSLVTQGWYTDTQYF. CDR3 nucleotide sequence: TGTGCCAGCAGCTTGGTAACTCAGGGTTGGTACACAGATACGCAGTATTTT. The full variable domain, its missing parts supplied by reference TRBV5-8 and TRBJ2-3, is EAGVTQSPTHLIKTRGQQATLRCSPISGHTSVYWYQQALGLGLQFLLWYDEGEERNRGNFPPRFSGRQFPNYSSELNVNALELEDSALYLCASSLVTQGWYTDTQYFGPGTRLTVL.

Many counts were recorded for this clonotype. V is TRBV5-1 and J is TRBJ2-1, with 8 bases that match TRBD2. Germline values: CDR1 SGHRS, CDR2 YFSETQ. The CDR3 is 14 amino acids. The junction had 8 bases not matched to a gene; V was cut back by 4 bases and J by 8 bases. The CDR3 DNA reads TGCGCCAGCAGCCAGGGACTAGTTCGCCATGAGCAGTTCTTC. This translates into CASSQGLVRHEQFF. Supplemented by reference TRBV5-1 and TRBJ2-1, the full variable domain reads KAGVTQTPRYLIKTRGQQVTLSCSPISGHRSVSWYQQTPGQGLQFLFEYFSETQRNKGNFPGRFSGRQFSNSRSEMNVSTLELGDSALYLCASSQGLVRHEQFFGPGTRLTVL.

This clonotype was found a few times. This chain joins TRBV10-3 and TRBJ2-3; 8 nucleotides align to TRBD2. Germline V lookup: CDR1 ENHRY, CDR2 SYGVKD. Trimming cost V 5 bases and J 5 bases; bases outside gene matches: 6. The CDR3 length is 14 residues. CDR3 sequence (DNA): TGTGCCATCAGTAAAGCGGGGGCGGGAGATACGCAGTATTTT. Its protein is CAISKAGAGDTQYF.

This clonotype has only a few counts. The CDR3 nucleotides are TGTGCCACCAGTGATTTCCGCTGCTTTGGGCCGCAAGCCAAAAACATTCAGTACTTC. This encodes CATSDFRCFGPQAKNIQYF. The chain links TRBV24-1 to TRBJ2-4; D ambiguous. Trimming removed 1 base at V and 0 bases at J, with 18 bases between. The CDR3 extends over 19 amino acids. Germline V CDR1 and CDR2: KGHDR, SFDVKD.

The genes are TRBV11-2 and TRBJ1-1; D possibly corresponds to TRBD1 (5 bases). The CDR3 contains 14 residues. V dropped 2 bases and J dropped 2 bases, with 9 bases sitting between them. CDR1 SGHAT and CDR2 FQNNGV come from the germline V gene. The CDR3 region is CASSLTGVNTEAFF. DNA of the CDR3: TGTGCCAGCAGCTTAACGGGGGTCAACACTGAAGCTTTCTTT. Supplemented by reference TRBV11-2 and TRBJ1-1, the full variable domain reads EAGVAQSPRYKIIEKRQSVAFWCNPISGHATLYWYQQILGQGPKLLIQFQNNGVVDDSQLPKDRFSAERLKGVDSTLKIQPAKLEDSAVYLCASSLTGVNTEAFFGQGTRLTVV.

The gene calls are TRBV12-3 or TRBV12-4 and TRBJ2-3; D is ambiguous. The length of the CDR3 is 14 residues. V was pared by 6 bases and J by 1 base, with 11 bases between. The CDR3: CASRPGPGTDTQYF. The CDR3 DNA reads TGTGCCAGCAGGCCCGGCCCCGGCACAGATACGCAGTATTTT.

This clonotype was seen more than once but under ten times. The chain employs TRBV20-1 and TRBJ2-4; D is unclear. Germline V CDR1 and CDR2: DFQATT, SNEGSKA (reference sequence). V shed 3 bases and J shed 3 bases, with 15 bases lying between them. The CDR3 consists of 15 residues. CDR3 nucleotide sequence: TGCAGTGCTAGTCGAGTGACACACGGCAAAAACATTCAGTACTTC. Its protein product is CSASRVTHGKNIQYF.

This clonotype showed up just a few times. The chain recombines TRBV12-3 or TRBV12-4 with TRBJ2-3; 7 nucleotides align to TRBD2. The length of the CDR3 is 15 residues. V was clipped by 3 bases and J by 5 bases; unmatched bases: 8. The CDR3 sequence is CASSFWGGVRDTQYF. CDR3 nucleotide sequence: TGTGCCAGCAGTTTCTGGGGGGGGGTTAGAGATACGCAGTATTTT.

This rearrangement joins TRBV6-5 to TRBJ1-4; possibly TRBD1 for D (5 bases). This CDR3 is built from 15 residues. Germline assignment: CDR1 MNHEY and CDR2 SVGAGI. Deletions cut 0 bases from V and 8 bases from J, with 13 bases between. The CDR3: CASSYSTGAGEKLFF. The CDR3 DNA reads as TGTGCCAGCAGTTACTCGACTGGGGCTGGAGAAAAACTGTTTTTT.

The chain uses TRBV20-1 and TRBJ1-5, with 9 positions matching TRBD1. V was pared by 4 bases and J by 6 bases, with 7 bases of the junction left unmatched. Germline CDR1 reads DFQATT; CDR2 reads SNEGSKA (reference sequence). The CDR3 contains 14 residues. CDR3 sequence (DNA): TGCAGTGCTAACGGGGACAGGGACAGTCAGCCCCAGCATTTT. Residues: CSANGDRDSQPQHF.

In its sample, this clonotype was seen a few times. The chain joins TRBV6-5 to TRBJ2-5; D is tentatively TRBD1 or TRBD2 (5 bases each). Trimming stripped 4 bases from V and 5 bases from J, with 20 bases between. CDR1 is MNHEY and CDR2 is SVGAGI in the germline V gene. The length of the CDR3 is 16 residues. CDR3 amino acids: CASSLTPGPGGETQYF. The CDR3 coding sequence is TGTGCCAGCAGTTTGACGCCGGGGCCGGGTGGGGAGACCCAGTACTTC.

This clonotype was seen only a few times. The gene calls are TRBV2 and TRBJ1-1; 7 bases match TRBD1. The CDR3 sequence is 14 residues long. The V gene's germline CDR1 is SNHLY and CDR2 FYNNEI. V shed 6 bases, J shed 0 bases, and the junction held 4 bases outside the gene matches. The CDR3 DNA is TGTGCCAGCAGGCGGGACAGAATGAACACTGAAGCTTTCTTT. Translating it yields CASRRDRMNTEAFF. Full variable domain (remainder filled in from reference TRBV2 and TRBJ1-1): EPEVTQTPSHQVTQMGQEVILRCVPISNHLYFYWYRQILGQKVEFLVSFYNNEISEKSEIFDDQFSVERPDGSNFTLKIRSTKLEDSAMYFCASRRDRMNTEAFFGQGTRLTVV.

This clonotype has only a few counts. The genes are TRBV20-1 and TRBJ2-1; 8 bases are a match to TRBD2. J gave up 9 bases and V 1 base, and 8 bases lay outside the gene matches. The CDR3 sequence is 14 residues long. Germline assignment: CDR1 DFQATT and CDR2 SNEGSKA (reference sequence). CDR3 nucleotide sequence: TGCAGTGCTAGAGTCCACGGGGGGGAGGCTGAGCAGTTCTTC. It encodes CSARVHGGEAEQFF.

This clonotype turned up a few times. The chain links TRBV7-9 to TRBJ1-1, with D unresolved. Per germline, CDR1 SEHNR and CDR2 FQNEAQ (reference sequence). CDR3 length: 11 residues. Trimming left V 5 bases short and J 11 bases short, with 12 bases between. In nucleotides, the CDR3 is TGTGCCAGCAGCGCCGGACTCCAGGCTTTCTTT. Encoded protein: CASSAGLQAFF.

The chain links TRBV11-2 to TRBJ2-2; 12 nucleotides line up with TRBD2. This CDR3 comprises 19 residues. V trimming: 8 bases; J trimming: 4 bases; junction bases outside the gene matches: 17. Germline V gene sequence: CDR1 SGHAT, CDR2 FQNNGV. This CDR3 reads CASGTTGLAGSRGTGELFF. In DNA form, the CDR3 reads TGTGCCAGCGGCACTACAGGACTAGCGGGGTCCCGGGGCACCGGGGAGCTGTTTTTT.

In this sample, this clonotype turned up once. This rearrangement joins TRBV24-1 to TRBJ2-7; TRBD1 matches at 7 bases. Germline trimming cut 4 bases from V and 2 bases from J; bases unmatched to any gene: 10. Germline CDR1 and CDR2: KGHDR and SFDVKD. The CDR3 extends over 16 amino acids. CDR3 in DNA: TGTGCCACCAGTGAGAGAGACCGGACAGGCACCTACGAGCAGTACTTC. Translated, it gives CATSERDRTGTYEQYF.

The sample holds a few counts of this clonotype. In nucleotides, the CDR3 is TGCAGTGCTAGAGATCTTACAGGGGGCGCCGAGCAGTACTTC. Translating gives CSARDLTGGAEQYF. The chain combines TRBV20-1 with TRBJ2-7; the match to TRBD1 covers 9 bases. CDR1 is DFQATT and CDR2 is SNEGSKA in the germline V gene (reference sequence). The CDR3 has 14 amino acids. V shed 0 bases, J shed 6 bases, and the junction held 6 bases outside the gene matches.

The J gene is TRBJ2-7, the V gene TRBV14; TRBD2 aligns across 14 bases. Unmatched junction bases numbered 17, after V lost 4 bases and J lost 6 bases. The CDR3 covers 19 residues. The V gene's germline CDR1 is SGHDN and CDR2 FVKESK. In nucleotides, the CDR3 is TGTGCCAGCAGCCTTACTAAGGGACTAGCGGGAGCGAAGGTAGGCGAGCAGTACTTC. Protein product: CASSLTKGLAGAKVGEQYF.

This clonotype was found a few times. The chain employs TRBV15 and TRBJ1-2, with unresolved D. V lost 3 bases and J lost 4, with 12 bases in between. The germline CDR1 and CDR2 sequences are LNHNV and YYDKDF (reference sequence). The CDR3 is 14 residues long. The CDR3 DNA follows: TGTGCCACCAGCAGTCAATGGGCGTCCTATGGCTACACCTTC. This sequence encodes CATSSQWASYGYTF.

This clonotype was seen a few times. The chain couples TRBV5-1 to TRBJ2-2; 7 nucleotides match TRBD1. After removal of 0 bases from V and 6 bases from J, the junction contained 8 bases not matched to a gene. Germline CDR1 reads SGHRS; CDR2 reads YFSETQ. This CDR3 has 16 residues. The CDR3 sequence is CASSLGGTEPSGELFF. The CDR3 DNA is TGCGCCAGCAGCTTGGGGGGGACAGAACCCTCCGGGGAGCTGTTTTTT.